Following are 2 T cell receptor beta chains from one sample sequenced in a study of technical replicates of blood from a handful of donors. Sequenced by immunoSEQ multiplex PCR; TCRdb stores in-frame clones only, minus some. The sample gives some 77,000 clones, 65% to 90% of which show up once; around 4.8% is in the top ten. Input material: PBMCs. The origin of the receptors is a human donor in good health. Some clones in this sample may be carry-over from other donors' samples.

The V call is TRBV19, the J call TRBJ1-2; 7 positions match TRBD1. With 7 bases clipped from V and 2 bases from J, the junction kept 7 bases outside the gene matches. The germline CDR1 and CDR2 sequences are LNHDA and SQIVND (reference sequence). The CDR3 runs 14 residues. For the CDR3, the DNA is TGTGCCAGTACCCCGGAGGGGGCAAACTATGGCTACACCTTC. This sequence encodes CASTPEGANYGYTF.

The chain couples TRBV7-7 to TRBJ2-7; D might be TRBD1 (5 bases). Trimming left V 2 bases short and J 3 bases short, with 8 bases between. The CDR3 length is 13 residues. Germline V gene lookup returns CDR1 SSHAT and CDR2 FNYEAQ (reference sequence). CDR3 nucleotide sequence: TGTGCCAGCAGCTTACAGGGTGGCTACGAGCAGTACTTC. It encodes CASSLQGGYEQYF.